The clone carrying this T cell receptor (beta chain) was picked up many times. The antigen is undetermined. Patients were excluded for uncontrolled infection, other autoimmune disease, pregnancy or lactation. The blood was taken when hyperthyroidism was first diagnosed, before any ophthalmopathy symptoms showed up. The data are from a study of T cells in Graves' hyperthyroidism and ophthalmopathy. Broader study findings: Ophthalmopathy stood apart from stable hyperthyroidism in a 13 V-J model. Most thyroid-expanded clonotypes above 0.001 were also found in blood.

Germline values: CDR1 MNHEY, CDR2 SMNVEV (reference sequence). This CDR3 is built from 16 residues. The V and J ends lost 6 bases and 3 bases respectively, with 17 bases between them. TCR beta CDR3 sequences were amplified from RNA transcripts. RT-PCR in the first round (using the HTBI primer set) targeted the TCR CDR3. MiXCR, run by TCRdb on the multiplex PCR reads, gives a single entry per CDR3 protein. The table has approximately 600,000 distinct CDR3 sequences, about 15% seen once. This chain joins TRBV27 and TRBJ1-4; tentatively, D is TRBD1 (6 bases). The TCR comes from a woman aged 30 to 39 with Graves' hyperthyroidism that later progressed to Graves' ophthalmopathy. Input material: blood. The CDR3 reads CASRPTWTASNEKLFF. CDR3 sequence (DNA): TGTGCCAGCAGACCGACTTGGACAGCCTCTAATGAAAAACTGTTTTTT.